This entry describes one TCR beta chain. After extraction with the RNeasy kit, about 0.5 to 1 ug of the RNA was reverse transcribed using random hexamers. immunoSEQ multiplex PCR amplified TCR beta CDR3 across 54 Vbeta, 13 Jbeta. TCRdb analysed the immunoSEQ multiplex PCR reads with MiXCR anew, one entry per CDR3 protein. The table records approximately 190,000 distinct CDR3 sequences, around nine tenths of them present only once. The sample belongs to a study of CD8 T cells in Susac syndrome. CDR3 size: 13 residues. What was sequenced was CD4+ T cells from PBMCs. This clonotype was obtained from a human donor with Susac syndrome. This chain connects TRBV12-1 to TRBJ1-2. TRBV12-1 is recorded as a pseudogene. CDR3 sequence: CAIPGRGVYGYTF. The CDR3 DNA is TGTGCCATACCCGGGAGGGGCGTCTATGGCTACACCTTC.